The rows below give T cell receptor beta chains drawn from one sample of a study of ipilimumab plus nivolumab after autologous stem cell transplantation. Libraries were prepared by immunoSEQ multiplex PCR; TCRdb keeps only in-frame clonotypes and omits some of them. The sample contains around 45,000 clones, around nine tenths of which appear only once. Sample: PBMCs, taken in a trial of ipilimumab plus nivolumab as post-transplant consolidation. The receptor set was obtained from a male donor with multiple myeloma. Each CDR3 is given with its conserved first and last residue. Fields, in order: D gene, V gene, clone size, J gene, CDR3 protein, CDR3 DNA. A D gene is named only where the DNA matches it firmly. Only part of the rows carry a size: once, few, many, or a class if the clone is expanded.

>-|TRBV4-3|-|TRBJ1-2
CASSQEIGSIYGYTF
TGCGCCAGCAGCCAAGAAATAGGGTCCATCTATGGCTACACCTTC
>-|TRBV7-2|-|TRBJ1-5
CASSPLSHGGAQHF
TGTGCCAGCAGCCCCCTCTCACACGGCGGGGCCCAGCATTTT
>-|TRBV28|-|TRBJ1-1
CASGQLTEAFF
TGTGCCAGCGGGCAGTTGACTGAAGCTTTCTTT
>TRBD2|TRBV7-9|-|TRBJ2-7
CASSGGGLAAPNVHEQYF
TGTGCCAGCAGCGGGGGTGGACTAGCGGCCCCCAATGTACACGAGCAGTACTTC
>-|TRBV2|-|TRBJ2-7
CASEGRGKGGSYEQYF
TGTGCCAGCGAGGGACGGGGAAAGGGGGGTTCCTACGAGCAGTACTTC
>TRBD2|TRBV6-4|-|TRBJ2-7
CAPSSPGTSGRAGEYEQYF
TGTGCCCCCTCCTCCCCCGGGACTAGCGGGAGGGCCGGCGAGTACGAGCAGTACTTC
>-|TRBV19|-|TRBJ1-1
CASQRTTEAFF
TGTGCCAGTCAACGGACCACTGAAGCTTTCTTT
>-|TRBV5-1|-|TRBJ2-2
CASSPEGVELFF
TGCGCCAGCAGCCCGGAAGGGGTGGAGCTGTTTTTT
>-|TRBV27|-|TRBJ2-1
CASSLSAYNEQFF
TGTGCCAGCAGTTTGTCAGCCTACAATGAGCAGTTCTTC
>TRBD1|TRBV9|-|TRBJ1-2
CASSVQDRQLAF
TGTGCCAGCAGCGTACAGGACAGGCAGCTTGCCTTC
>-|TRBV20-1|-|TRBJ2-1
CSAARDNEQFF
TGCAGCGCCGCCAGGGATAATGAGCAGTTCTTC
>-|TRBV15|once|TRBJ2-5
CATCTVQGETQYF
TGTGCCACCTGCACCGTCCAGGGGGAGACCCAGTACTTC
>-|TRBV28|-|TRBJ2-7
CASATGPTYEQYF
TGTGCCAGCGCCACAGGGCCTACCTACGAGCAGTACTTC
>-|TRBV18|-|TRBJ1-1
CASSPIGGIGTEAFF
TGTGCCAGCTCACCTATAGGGGGTATCGGCACTGAAGCTTTCTTT
>-|TRBV29-1|once|TRBJ2-7
CSGATVSYEQYF
TGCAGCGGAGCGACAGTTTCCTACGAGCAGTACTTC
>-|TRBV7-2|-|TRBJ2-5
CASSLGIPPRTQYF
TGTGCCAGCAGCTTAGGGATCCCCCCCCGGACCCAGTACTTC
>TRBD1|TRBV30|-|TRBJ1-4
CAWSRQGAFEKLFF
TGTGCCTGGAGTCGACAGGGGGCGTTTGAAAAACTGTTTTTT
>TRBD2|TRBV14|-|TRBJ2-3
CASSQGLAGVRGTDTQYF
TGTGCCAGCAGCCAAGGGTTGGCGGGAGTGAGGGGCACAGATACGCAGTATTTT
>-|TRBV6-5|-|TRBJ1-4
CASSRRRYEKLFF
TGTGCCAGCAGTCGTCGTAGATATGAAAAACTGTTTTTT
>-|TRBV5-4|-|TRBJ1-4
CASSFRGTNEKLFF
TGTGCCAGCAGCTTCAGGGGAACTAATGAAAAACTGTTTTTT
>TRBD1|TRBV19|once|TRBJ2-1
CASSILDRGHEQFF
TGTGCCAGTAGTATATTGGACAGGGGCCATGAGCAGTTCTTC
>TRBD2|TRBV7-7|-|TRBJ2-1
CASSLETSGRSEQFF
TGTGCCAGCAGCTTAGAGACTAGCGGTCGGAGCGAGCAGTTCTTC
>-|TRBV5-1|-|TRBJ1-1
CASTLGAGMNTEAFF
TGCGCCAGCACCCTAGGGGCCGGCATGAACACTGAAGCTTTCTTT
>TRBD1|TRBV6-5|few|TRBJ2-6
CASRHGQVTVLTF
TGTGCCAGCAGACACGGACAGGTGACCGTCCTGACTTTC
>-|TRBV19|-|TRBJ2-5
CASSTSREETQYF
TGTGCCAGTAGTACGAGCAGGGAAGAGACCCAGTACTTC
>-|TRBV18|once|TRBJ1-2
CASSPPTGANYGYTF
TGTGCCAGCTCACCACCCACAGGCGCTAACTATGGCTACACCTTC
>-|TRBV19|-|TRBJ1-4
CASSIRRTNEKLFF
TGTGCCAGTAGTATTCGCAGAACTAATGAAAAACTGTTTTTT
>-|TRBV2|-|TRBJ1-6
CASSAVGTAGNSPLHF
TGTGCCAGCAGCGCCGTTGGGACCGCAGGGAATTCACCCCTCCACTTT
>-|TRBV7-2|-|TRBJ1-2
CASSLRGVYGYTF
TGTGCCAGCAGTCTAAGGGGTGTCTATGGCTACACCTTC
>-|TRBV6-5|-|TRBJ1-3
CASSYSGGRTIYF
TGTGCCAGCAGTTACTCGGGGGGGCGGACCATATATTTT
>TRBD1|TRBV2|-|TRBJ2-3
CASSLNRQGADTQYF
TGTGCCAGCAGTCTAAATCGACAGGGTGCAGATACGCAGTATTTT
>-|TRBV6-6|-|TRBJ1-1
CASFTVGGAPTEAFF
TGTGCCAGCTTTACCGTGGGGGGCGCGCCCACTGAAGCTTTCTTT
>-|TRBV6-4|-|TRBJ1-5
CASSLDSDQPQHF
TGTGCCAGCAGTTTGGACAGTGATCAGCCCCAGCATTTT
>TRBD2|TRBV5-4|-|TRBJ2-7
CASSLGTSGSYEQYF
TGTGCCAGCAGCCTCGGGACTAGCGGGTCCTACGAGCAGTACTTC
>TRBD1|TRBV2|-|TRBJ1-1
CASSAQGALIGTEAFF
TGTGCCAGCAGTGCTCAGGGGGCGCTTATAGGGACTGAAGCTTTCTTT
>-|TRBV7-7|-|TRBJ2-3
CASSLDPGASTDTQYF
TGTGCTAGCAGCTTAGATCCAGGGGCGAGCACAGATACGCAGTATTTT
>TRBD2|TRBV9|-|TRBJ2-3
CASSVLAGGADTQYF
TGTGCCAGCAGCGTTCTAGCGGGAGGGGCAGATACGCAGTATTTT
>-|TRBV19|once|TRBJ2-1
CASSIGGSGTYNEQFF
TGTGCCAGTAGTATAGGAGGTAGCGGTACCTACAATGAGCAGTTCTTC
>-|TRBV6-5|-|TRBJ2-7
CASRSPNQAYEQYF
TGTGCCAGCAGATCGCCGAATCAAGCCTACGAGCAGTACTTC
>TRBD1|TRBV6-1|-|TRBJ2-5
CASSGDRGDQETQYF
TGTGCCAGCAGTGGGGACAGGGGGGACCAAGAGACCCAGTACTTC
>-|TRBV19|-|TRBJ2-1
CASNGGLRYNEQFF
TGTGCCAGTAACGGGGGACTCCGATACAATGAGCAGTTCTTC
>-|TRBV14|-|TRBJ2-1
CASSQDTGSYNEQFF
TGTGCCAGCAGCCAAGATACAGGCTCCTACAATGAGCAGTTCTTC
>-|TRBV2|few|TRBJ1-1
CASSEYEGRTEAFF
TGTGCCAGCAGTGAATATGAGGGTCGAACTGAAGCTTTCTTT
>TRBD2|TRBV6-5|few|TRBJ2-7
CASSPGTSVYEQYF
TGTGCCAGCAGCCCCGGGACTAGCGTTTACGAGCAGTACTTC
>TRBD2|TRBV4-1|once|TRBJ2-7
CASSLLGSGHGEQYF
TGCGCCAGCAGCCTCCTCGGTAGCGGGCACGGCGAGCAGTACTTC
>-|TRBV4-3|-|TRBJ2-7
CASSQGTGRSYEQYF
TGCGCCAGCAGCCAAGGAACAGGGAGGTCCTACGAGCAGTACTTC
>TRBD1|TRBV27|-|TRBJ1-5
CASSWDRGSNQPQHF
TGTGCCAGCAGTTGGGACAGGGGAAGCAATCAGCCCCAGCATTTT
>TRBD1|TRBV7-3|-|TRBJ1-1
CASSRTGDQNTEAFF
TGTGCCAGCAGCAGAACAGGGGACCAGAACACTGAAGCTTTCTTT
>TRBD2|TRBV7-2|-|TRBJ2-7
CASSLSAGDSYEQYF
TGTGCCAGCAGCTTATCGGCGGGAGACTCCTACGAGCAGTACTTC
>-|TRBV6-6|once|TRBJ2-7
CASSSSSTAFEQYF
-
>TRBD1|TRBV7-2|-|TRBJ2-5
CASSVDRAQETQYF
TGTGCCAGCAGCGTAGACAGGGCCCAAGAGACCCAGTACTTC
>-|TRBV10-3|-|TRBJ1-1
CAISVGLPNTEAFF
TGTGCCATCAGTGTAGGATTACCGAACACTGAAGCTTTCTTT
>-|TRBV7-3|-|TRBJ1-3
CASSLTGLSGNTIYF
TGTGCCAGCAGCTTAACGGGTCTATCAGGAAACACCATATATTTT
>-|TRBV9|-|TRBJ2-1
CASSGQTAFNEQFF
TGTGCCAGCAGCGGGCAAACGGCGTTCAATGAGCAGTTCTTC
>-|TRBV5-6|few|TRBJ2-2
CASSPGGRLRTGELFF
TGTGCCAGCAGCCCCGGCGGCAGACTTCGGACCGGGGAGCTGTTTTTT
>-|TRBV5-4|-|TRBJ1-2
CASSEGVSGYTF
TGTGCCAGCTCCGAAGGGGTAAGCGGCTACACCTTC